The entry that follows covers one T cell receptor beta chain sequence. As yet, its antigen is unknown. This record belongs to a study of T cell responses to AZD1222 COVID-19 vaccine. Study-wide results and caveats: Donors in the cohort were predominantly white British and more often female, and clonal diversity was possibly underestimated. Increased Spike-specific TCR breadth and depth were observed after two AZD1222 doses. It was only 6 or 7 AZD1222 recipients who were seropositive at baseline. It was only after the peak T cell response that any repertoires were sampled.

Sequenced by immunoSEQ multiplex PCR; TCRdb stores in-frame clones only, minus some. The repertoire holds approximately 120,000 clones, with 84% as singletons. Germline-derived CDR1 and CDR2 are MDHEN and SYDVKM. The CDR3 consists of 13 residues. Deletions cut 4 bases from V and 5 bases from J, with 12 bases between. The V and J genes are TRBV28 and TRBJ2-7; D remains unclear. The source is an adult who received the AZD1222 COVID-19 vaccine. The sample consisted of peripheral blood, taken 28 days after the second AZD1222 dose. The CDR3 nucleotides read TGTGCCAGCAGTTCACCAGGTCAGAACGAGCAGTACTTC. This sequence encodes CASSSPGQNEQYF.